The present T cell receptor (beta chain) was sequenced within a study of regulatory T cells in long-lasting Graves disease. General study findings and limits: Persistent disease showed a preference for TRBV28, TRBJ1-2 and TRBJ2-5. TCR diversity in persistent Graves' patients was below that of newly diagnosed ones.

The table lists this clonotype with many counts. As yet, its antigen is unknown. The sample's time point: newly diagnosed GD, antithyroid drugs for less than 3 months. PBMC RNA was the source of the TCR library. V lost 1 base to trimming and J lost 0 bases, with 4 bases between them. The CDR3 consists of 14 residues. CDR1 is SGHVS and CDR2 is FQNEAQ in the germline V gene. Arm-PCR of CDR3 regions with iRepertoire HTBI primers generated TCR beta libraries. TCRdb re-called the multiplex PCR reads with MiXCR, one entry per CDR3 protein. The sample shows fewer than 550,000 distinct CDR3 sequences, roughly 15% of them seen only once. Another study also made use of these data, one on T cells in Graves' hyperthyroidism and ophthalmopathy. As that study records: Aged 18 to 65, the patients had hyperthyroidism that was newly diagnosed and had lasted under 2 months.

The origin of this receptor is a woman under 30 with Graves disease. The source was peripheral blood mononuclear cells (PBMCs), collected at new diagnosis, from a patient treated with antithyroid drugs. This rearrangement joins TRBV7-8 to TRBJ2-1; no clear D. The CDR3 here is CASSLVASYNEQFF. The CDR3 nucleotides are TGTGCCAGCAGCTTAGTAGCCTCCTACAATGAGCAGTTCTTC.